Shown below are 25 T cell receptor beta chains from a single sample sequenced in a study of T cell clonality in common variable immunodeficiency (dated by TCRdb to about 2015). What the research found in general, with its limitations: CVID TCRbeta sequences reportedly showed fewer deletions and N-nucleotide insertions and lacked highly modified clones with 13 or more V deletions.

These receptors have no identified antigens. The library was obtained by the immunoSEQ multiplex PCR assay. TCRdb's version of the immuneACCESS table is confined to in-frame rearrangements and falls short of the full clone set. An unresolved V gene accounts for under half of the shortfall where checked; the remainder is of unknown origin. In this sample, under 25,000 clones appear, none counted once only. The ten most abundant clones make up about 6.3% of the sample. Sequencing was performed on peripheral blood mononuclear cells. These receptors came from a human donor with common variable immunodeficiency.

In this sample, this clone turned up many times. The missing CDR3 end, 3 residues past where the read stops, is filled in from the germline J gene. This chain links TRBV7-9 with TRBJ2-2; D gene uncertain. CDR1 and CDR2 from the germline V gene are SEHNR and FQNEAQ (reference sequence). V was shortened by 7 bases and J by 4 bases, with 7 bases between the two germline ends. This CDR3 is 12 amino acids long. The CDR3 DNA, read in part, is TGTGCCAGCATCCCGGGCACCGGGGAG. Protein product: CASIPGTGE. The whole CDR3 protein is CASIPGTGELFF.

This clone came up many times. The read stops 3 residues short of the end of the CDR3; the missing end is completed from the germline J gene. The chain employs TRBV7-8 and TRBJ2-7; 8 bases agree with TRBD1. The germline V gene encodes CDR1 SGHVS and CDR2 FQNEAQ. V was clipped by 5 bases and J by 6 bases; unmatched bases: 9. CDR3 length: 14 amino acids. Partial CDR3 DNA: TGTGCCAGCAGCCCCCGACAGGGGAGGAGCGAG. This codes for CASSPRQGRSE. The entire CDR3 reads CASSPRQGRSEQYF.

This clone has a handful of counts. The read halts 3 residues ahead of the CDR3 end, with the missing end drawn from the germline J gene. The chain combines TRBV20-1 with TRBJ1-2; the match to TRBD1 covers 7 bases. Per germline, CDR1 DFQATT and CDR2 SNEGSKA (reference sequence). The CDR3 is 12 amino acids. V dropped 3 bases and J dropped 5; count of bases not matched to a gene: 3. The covered CDR3 bases are TGCAGTGCTAGTGTACAGGGGTATGGC. This translates into CSASVQGYG. The entire CDR3 reads CSASVQGYGYTF.

At least ten counts were recorded for this clone. The read gets to within 3 residues of the CDR3 end, and the germline J gene fills in the rest. The gene calls are TRBV11-2 and TRBJ2-7; D assignment may be TRBD1 or TRBD2 (5 bases each). Per germline, CDR1 SGHAT and CDR2 FQNNGV. This CDR3 is built from 15 residues. The V end was cut by 1 base, the J end by 4 bases, with 14 bases between. The part of the CDR3 DNA that was read is TGTGCCAGCAGCTTAGTATCCGAGGGGTGGTACGAG. The encoded protein is CASSLVSEGWYE. The full-length CDR3 reads as CASSLVSEGWYEQYF.

Comment on this clone: The read finishes 3 residues shy of the CDR3 end, and the germline J gene is used to complete it. The rearrangement links TRBV6-2 or TRBV6-3 to TRBJ2-1, with TRBD2 matching over 7 bases. Germline V gene data show CDR1 as MNHEY and CDR2 as SVGEGT. V lost 2 bases to trimming and J lost 6 bases; unmatched junction nucleotides: 13. The CDR3 spans 17 residues. The CDR3 reads CASSYPRGDSRGNEQFF. The covered CDR3 bases are TGTGCCAGCAGTTACCCACGGGGGGACTCGCGGGGCAATGAG.

This clone came up many times. The CDR3 bases that were read are TGTGCCTGGAGTGAGGCGGGAGGTTTTATAGGTACCGGGGAG. Protein sequence: CAWSEAGGFIGTGE. The CDR3 as a whole reads CAWSEAGGFIGTGELFF. J is TRBJ2-2 and V is TRBV30, with 8 positions matching TRBD2. The sequence runs out 3 residues before the end of the CDR3; the remainder is reconstructed from the germline J gene. The CDR3 is made up of 17 amino acids. CDR1 and CDR2 (germline): GTSNPN, SVGIG (reference sequence). V shed 1 base and J 5 bases; nucleotides not matched to a gene: 12.

The sample holds many counts of this clone. The read comes to an end 3 residues before the CDR3 does, leaving the germline J gene to fill in the end. The rearrangement links TRBV2 to TRBJ2-3, with 9 nucleotides matching TRBD2. Germline values: CDR1 SNHLY, CDR2 FYNNEI. The CDR3 totals 14 residues. Unmatched junction bases numbered 7, after V lost 7 bases and J lost 5 bases. The sequenced part of the CDR3 DNA is TGTGCCAGCAACGGCGGGGGGGTGCTAGATACG. Amino acid sequence: CASNGGGVLDT. The whole CDR3 reads CASNGGGVLDTQYF.

Comments on this clone: The read is 3 residues too short to cover the CDR3 end, so that end is filled in from the germline J gene. The chain couples TRBV6-2 or TRBV6-3 to TRBJ2-1; 8 nucleotides align to TRBD2. Germline V gives CDR1 MNHEY, CDR2 SVGEGT. The CDR3 consists of 15 residues. Unmatched junction bases numbered 12, after V lost 6 bases and J lost 8 bases. The CDR3 region is CASSPGLGVVDEQFF. The DNA read from the CDR3 is TGTGCCAGCAGCCCGGGACTAGGGGTTGTCGATGAG.

This clone was detected only a few times. The read ends 3 residues shy of where the CDR3 ends; the end is completed using the germline J gene. The chain carries TRBV16 and TRBJ1-2; D possibly corresponds to TRBD1 (6 bases). V lost 2 bases to trimming and J lost 3 bases, with 16 bases between them. The CDR3 totals 16 residues. The germline gives CDR1 KGHSY, CDR2 FQNENV. The sequenced part of the CDR3 DNA is TGTGCCAGCAGCCAAATCGTTGGGGGCCCCGACTATGGC. It translates to CASSQIVGGPDYG. The CDR3 as a whole reads CASSQIVGGPDYGYTF.

With regard to this clone: The read ends 3 residues before the CDR3 terminus; that terminus is restored from the germline J gene. The rearrangement uses TRBV6-2 or TRBV6-3 and TRBJ2-7; TRBD2 is a possible D gene (6 bases). The V and J ends lost 7 bases and 4 bases respectively, with 11 bases between them. The CDR3 sequence is 12 residues long. Germline V gene data show CDR1 as MNHEY and CDR2 as SVGEGT. The sequenced CDR3 bases are TGTGCCAGCACCGCGGGGCCATACGAG. Protein: CASTAGPYE. Given in full, the CDR3 is CASTAGPYEQYF.

This clone has more than one count but fewer than ten. The read stops 3 residues short of the end of the CDR3; the missing end is completed from the germline J gene. This chain connects TRBV19 to TRBJ2-1; 9 nucleotides line up with TRBD2. The CDR3 length is 15 residues. Germline CDR1 is LNHDA and CDR2 is SQIVND (reference sequence). The V gene end was trimmed by 4 bases and the J gene end by 5 bases; junction bases not matched to a gene: 6. CDR3 amino acids: CASSTSGGTNNEQFF. CDR3 DNA, as far as it was read: TGTGCCAGTAGTACCAGCGGGGGGACCAACAATGAG.

This clone was recorded at least ten times. The read ends 3 residues early relative to the CDR3; the germline J gene fills the gap. The chain employs TRBV7-1 and TRBJ1-2; TRBD1 matches 7 bases. TRBV7-1 is marked as an open reading frame, function uncertain. V trimming: 3 bases; J trimming: 5 bases; junction bases outside the gene matches: 24. The CDR3 totals 20 residues. CDR3 residues: CASSSRGGIGTAFTSYGYTF. CDR3 DNA (partial): TGTGCCAGCAGCTCCCGGGGTGGGATCGGGACAGCCTTTACTTCTTATGGC.

For this clone: The read is 3 residues too short to cover the CDR3 end, so that end is filled in from the germline J gene. The genes are TRBV13 and TRBJ2-1; weak D call: TRBD2 (6 bases). The germline V gene has CDR1 PRHDT and CDR2 FYEKMQ (reference sequence). Trimming shortened V by 6 bases and J by 2 bases, and 11 bases separated the two germline ends. The length of the CDR3 is 14 residues. The CDR3 DNA, read in part, is TGTGCCAGCAGGGGGACTCCTACCTACAATGAG. Translated, it gives CASRGTPTYNE. The CDR3, in full, reads CASRGTPTYNEQFF.

As to this clone: The observed sequence ends 3 residues before the CDR3 terminus, with the missing tail filled in from the germline J gene. This chain connects TRBV6-2 or TRBV6-3 to TRBJ1-2, with D possibly being TRBD1 (5 bases). CDR1 is MNHEY and CDR2 is SVGEGT in the germline V gene. V gave up 0 bases and J gave up 7 bases, with 6 bases separating them. The CDR3 sequence is 12 residues long. The sequenced part of the CDR3 DNA is TGTGCCAGCAGTTACTCGAGGGGTGGC. Protein: CASSYSRGG. The full CDR3 is CASSYSRGGYTF.

This clone was seen more than once but under ten times. At one boundary the junction diverges from the germline segment, which might be a read error. The sequence runs out 3 residues before the end of the CDR3; the remainder is reconstructed from the germline J gene. The gene calls are TRBV7-9 and TRBJ2-1; D remains ambiguous. The CDR3 runs 13 residues. Germline assignment: CDR1 SEHNR and CDR2 FQNEAQ (reference sequence). This CDR3 reads CSSSSQNSNEQFF. The covered CDR3 bases are TGTTCCAGCAGCTCACAGAACAGCAATGAG.

Of note for this clone: The CDR3 is cut off 3 residues early in the read; its end comes from the germline J gene. This sequence joins TRBV7-2 and TRBJ2-5, with 9 bases that match TRBD1. V lost 5 bases, J lost 3 bases, and 1 base stayed unmatched. The CDR3 sequence is 13 residues long. The germline gives CDR1 SGHTA, CDR2 FQGNSA. The CDR3 loop is CASSRDREETQYF. The CDR3 bases that were read are TGTGCCAGCAGCCGGGACAGGGAAGAGACC.

In its sample, this clone is medium-sized. The read ends 3 residues early relative to the CDR3; the germline J gene fills the gap. The chain couples TRBV23-1 to TRBJ1-1; D is ambiguous. TRBV23-1 is designated an ORF whose function remains uncertain. The CDR3 loop spans 15 amino acids. Trimming cost V 2 bases and J 1 base, with 11 bases left between them. This CDR3 is CASSQRAGGNTEAFF. CDR3 DNA (partial): TGCGCCAGCAGTCAACGAGCCGGTGGGAACACTGAA.

This clone has ten or more counts. Read data end 3 residues before the CDR3 end; the end is taken from the germline J gene. The chain is built from TRBV7-2 and TRBJ2-5; TRBD1 might be the D (6 bases). Trimming took 4 bases from V and 4 from J, leaving 13 bases between them. The germline gives CDR1 SGHTA, CDR2 FQGNSA. This CDR3 is built from 14 residues. CDR3 DNA, as far as it was read: TGTGCCAGCAGCTCCTACAGGGACGCAGAGACC. It codes for CASSSYRDAET. The whole CDR3 protein reads CASSSYRDAETQYF.

On this clone: The DNA ends 3 residues before the CDR3 does, and the rest of the CDR3 is filled in from the germline J gene. The chain employs TRBV7-9 and TRBJ1-5, with D maybe TRBD1 (5 bases). CDR1 and CDR2 from the germline V gene are SEHNR and FQNEAQ (reference sequence). The V and J ends lost 1 base and 6 bases respectively, with 7 bases between them. This CDR3 is 13 amino acids long. Partial CDR3 DNA: TGTGCCAGCAGCTTAGAAGGGGTTCAGCCC. Its translation is CASSLEGVQP. The complete CDR3 reads CASSLEGVQPQHF.

Concerning this clone itself: The read gets to within 3 residues of the CDR3 end, and the germline J gene fills in the rest. The V gene is TRBV19, the J gene TRBJ1-5; tentative D call: TRBD1 (6 bases). The CDR3 spans 18 residues. Per germline, CDR1 LNHDA and CDR2 SQIVND (reference sequence). Trimming took off 1 base at V and 0 bases at J, with 16 bases between the two ends. The chain's CDR3 is CASSIVQGPGYSNQPQHF. CDR3 DNA, as far as it was read: TGTGCCAGTAGTATAGTTCAGGGGCCGGGGTATAGCAATCAGCCC. The full variable domain, with the rest looked up from reference TRBV19 and TRBJ1-5, is DGGITQSPKYLFRKEGQNVTLSCEQNLNHDAMYWYRQDPGQGLRLIYYSQIVNDFQKGDIAEGYSVSREKKESFPLTVTSAQKNPTAFYLCASSIVQGPGYSNQPQHFGDGTRLSIL.

This clone has more than one count but fewer than ten. Read coverage stops 3 residues before the CDR3 terminus; the germline J gene supplies the remainder. V is TRBV6-1 and J is TRBJ2-5, with a weak D call TRBD1 (6 bases). CDR1 is MNHNS, CDR2 SASEGT, per germline. Between the trimmed V and J ends, which lost 4 bases and 1 base, there was a span of 16 bases. CDR3 length: 16 residues. CDR3 DNA (partial): TGTGCCAGCAGTGGAATATATACAGGGTTCCAAGAGACC. It codes for CASSGIYTGFQET. The entire CDR3 sequence reads CASSGIYTGFQETQYF.

This clone was seen repeatedly, ten times or more. Sequencing ends 3 residues short of the CDR3 end; the germline J gene provides the rest. This sequence joins TRBV12-3 or TRBV12-4 and TRBJ1-6, with D uncertain. The CDR3 is 16 residues long. V lost 5 bases and J 0 bases, leaving 11 bases between the germline ends. CDR3 DNA (partial): TGTGCCAGCAGTCGTGGACTCAGCTCCTATAATTCACCC. Translating it yields CASSRGLSSYNSP. The entire CDR3 protein is CASSRGLSSYNSPLHF.

In its sample, this clone was seen many times. The sequence runs out 3 residues before the end of the CDR3; the remainder is reconstructed from the germline J gene. The gene calls are TRBV19 and TRBJ2-1, with 8 nucleotides matching TRBD1. The ends lost 7 bases at V and 8 bases at J; junction bases unmatched: 7. Germline CDR1 and CDR2: LNHDA and SQIVND (reference sequence). The CDR3 runs 13 residues. The CDR3 reads CASTLNRGDEQFF. The CDR3 bases that were read are TGTGCCAGTACCCTAAACAGGGGGGATGAG.

In this sample, this clone turned up a few times. The read ends 3 residues before the CDR3 terminus; that terminus is restored from the germline J gene. The genes are TRBV7-9 and TRBJ1-2; a weak D match, TRBD1 (6 bases). The CDR3 consists of 14 residues. Trimming took 1 base from V and 3 from J, leaving 9 bases between them. Germline V CDR1 and CDR2: SEHNR, FQNEAQ (reference sequence). The part of the CDR3 DNA that was read is TGTGCCAGCAGCTTAGATGCAGGGGACTATGGC. Its translation is CASSLDAGDYG. The full CDR3 sequence reads CASSLDAGDYGYTF.

This clone came up a few times. The read falls 3 residues short of the CDR3 end, and the missing part is taken from the germline J gene. This chain uses TRBV18 with TRBJ2-3, with TRBD2 matching over 8 bases. Germline V gene lookup returns CDR1 KGHSH and CDR2 LQKENI. The CDR3 sequence is 12 residues long. J was trimmed by 5 bases and V by 7 bases; bases with no gene match: 2. The CDR3 spells CASLGLGDTQYF. The DNA read from the CDR3 is TGTGCCAGCTTGGGACTAGGAGATACG.